This T cell receptor beta chain was sequenced in a study of radiotherapy plus CTLA-4 blockade in lung cancer. The overall study: Objective responses arose in approximately 19% of patients, and under 40% experienced disease control.

Lung cancer patients with chemo-refractory metastatic non-small-cell disease were given focal radiation plus CTLA-4 blockade with ipilimumab. Turning to this clone: Its antigen is unidentified.

Clones were sequenced by immunoSEQ multiplex PCR, and TCRdb holds only the in-frame ones, with some missing. Among under 65,000 clones listed, almost 85% were seen once. V was clipped by 5 bases and J by 2 bases, with 14 bases between them. This CDR3 is 14 amino acids long. CDR1 is SGHRS, CDR2 YFSETQ, per germline. Overall study findings and caveats: Interferon-beta, together with early blood T cell clone dynamics, reportedly best predicted response. The study found tumor-derived TCR clones expanded in blood after radiotherapy plus ipilimumab.

This receptor was obtained from a human donor with non-small cell lung cancer whose response to radiotherapy plus ipilimumab could not be evaluated. This sample comprised peripheral blood, obtained from a patient treated with radiotherapy plus ipilimumab. The V and J genes are TRBV5-1 and TRBJ2-7, with D perhaps matching TRBD2 (5 bases). This CDR3 is CASSRESGTYEQYF. The CDR3 coding sequence is TGCGCCAGCAGTAGAGAAAGCGGAACCTACGAGCAGTACTTC.